These 9 T cell receptor beta chains were sequenced from one sample in a study of T cell responses to AZD1222 COVID-19 vaccine. Sequenced by immunoSEQ multiplex PCR; TCRdb stores in-frame clones only, minus some. The sample contains more than 150,000 clones, 85% to 95% of which appear only once. This sample comprised peripheral blood, obtained on day 0 of AZD1222 vaccination. These receptors were obtained from an adult in good health.

V usage is TRBV14 and J usage is TRBJ2-3, with a possible D match to TRBD1 (5 bases). The CDR3 is 14 residues long. V was pared by 2 bases and J by 4 bases, with 10 bases between. CDR1 SGHDN and CDR2 FVKESK come from the germline V gene. This CDR3 reads CASSQYRQPDTQYF. The CDR3 region has the DNA TGTGCCAGCAGCCAATATCGACAGCCAGATACGCAGTATTTT.

The V and J genes are TRBV7-9 and TRBJ1-4; D unclear. CDR1 SEHNR and CDR2 FQNEAQ come from the germline V gene (reference sequence). This CDR3 is 16 amino acids long. Deletions cut 2 bases from V and 0 bases from J, with 10 bases between. The chain's CDR3 is CASSLLGEATNEKLFF. The CDR3 bases are TGTGCCAGCAGCTTATTAGGTGAAGCAACTAATGAAAAACTGTTTTTT.

This sequence joins TRBV27 and TRBJ2-5, with TRBD2 as a possible D gene (6 bases). Trimming left V 5 bases short and J 9 bases short, with 22 bases between. Germline-derived CDR1 and CDR2 are MNHEY and SMNVEV (reference sequence). The CDR3 covers 15 residues. The CDR3 protein is CASSPKTGRGSAQYF. In nucleotides, the CDR3 is TGTGCCAGCAGTCCCAAGACCGGGCGGGGTTCGGCCCAGTACTTC.

V and J are TRBV4-3 and TRBJ2-5; 7 bases are a match to TRBD1. Trimming cost V 2 bases and J 4 bases; bases outside gene matches: 4. From germline, CDR1 is LGHNA and CDR2 YSLEER. This CDR3 is 14 amino acids long. The CDR3 region has the DNA TGCGCCAGCAGCCAACAAGGGGGCCCAGAGACCCAGTACTTC. Translation gives CASSQQGGPETQYF.

The CDR3 DNA sequence: TGTGCCAGCAGCTTGGTTGGGATGGAGGAAAAACTGTTTTTT. It yields the protein CASSLVGMEEKLFF. The chain employs TRBV5-5 and TRBJ1-4, with unresolved D. The germline V gene has CDR1 SGHKS and CDR2 YYEKEE (reference sequence). CDR3 length equals 14 residues. V dropped 0 bases and J dropped 8 bases, with 11 bases sitting between them.

J is TRBJ1-5 and V is TRBV6-1, with TRBD1 matching 7 bases. Trimming removed 1 base from V and 0 bases from J; junction bases left unmatched: 3. CDR1 is MNHNS, CDR2 SASEGT, per germline. This CDR3 region has 16 residues. CDR3 in DNA: TGTGCCAGCAGTGAAGGGACAGGAGGTAGCAATCAGCCCCAGCATTTT. This translates into CASSEGTGGSNQPQHF.

This chain links TRBV6-5 with TRBJ1-1; no definite D call. Germline V gives CDR1 MNHEY, CDR2 SVGAGI. This CDR3 is 15 amino acids long. V lost 2 bases and J lost 5, with 15 bases in between. The CDR3 bases are TGTGCCAGCAGTTACACCCCTTATTTGAGAACTGAAGCTTTCTTT. Protein sequence: CASSYTPYLRTEAFF.

This clone appeared once. The chain recombines TRBV3-1 (or the pseudogene TRBV3-2) with TRBJ1-6; a possible D gene is TRBD1 (5 bases). CDR3 length: 15 amino acids. CDR1 is LGHDT, CDR2 YNNKEL, per germline (reference sequence). Deletions cut 2 bases from V and 4 bases from J, with 9 bases between. CDR3 DNA sequence: TGTGCCAGCAGCCAAATCCGACAGTATAATTCACCCCTCCACTTT. Its protein is CASSQIRQYNSPLHF.

This chain links TRBV10-3 with TRBJ2-3; 9 bases agree with TRBD2. After removal of 0 bases from V and 5 bases from J, the junction contained 6 bases not matched to a gene. Germline CDR1 is ENHRY and CDR2 is SYGVKD. The CDR3 contains 16 residues. Here the CDR3 DNA reads TGTGCCATCAGTGAGTCTACTAGCGGGCCGAGAGATACGCAGTATTTT. Translating gives CAISESTSGPRDTQYF.